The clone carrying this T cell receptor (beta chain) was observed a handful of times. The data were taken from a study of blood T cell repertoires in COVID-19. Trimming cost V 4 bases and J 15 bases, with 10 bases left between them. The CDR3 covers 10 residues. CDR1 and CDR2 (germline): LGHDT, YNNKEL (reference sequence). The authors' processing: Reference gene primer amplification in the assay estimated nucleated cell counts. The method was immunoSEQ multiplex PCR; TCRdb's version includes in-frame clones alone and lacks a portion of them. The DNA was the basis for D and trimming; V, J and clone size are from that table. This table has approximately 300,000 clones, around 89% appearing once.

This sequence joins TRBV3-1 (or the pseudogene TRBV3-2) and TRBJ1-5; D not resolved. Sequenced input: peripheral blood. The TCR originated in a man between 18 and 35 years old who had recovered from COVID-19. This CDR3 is CASSPGKPHF. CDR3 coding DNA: TGTGCCAGCAGCCCCGGGAAACCGCATTTT.